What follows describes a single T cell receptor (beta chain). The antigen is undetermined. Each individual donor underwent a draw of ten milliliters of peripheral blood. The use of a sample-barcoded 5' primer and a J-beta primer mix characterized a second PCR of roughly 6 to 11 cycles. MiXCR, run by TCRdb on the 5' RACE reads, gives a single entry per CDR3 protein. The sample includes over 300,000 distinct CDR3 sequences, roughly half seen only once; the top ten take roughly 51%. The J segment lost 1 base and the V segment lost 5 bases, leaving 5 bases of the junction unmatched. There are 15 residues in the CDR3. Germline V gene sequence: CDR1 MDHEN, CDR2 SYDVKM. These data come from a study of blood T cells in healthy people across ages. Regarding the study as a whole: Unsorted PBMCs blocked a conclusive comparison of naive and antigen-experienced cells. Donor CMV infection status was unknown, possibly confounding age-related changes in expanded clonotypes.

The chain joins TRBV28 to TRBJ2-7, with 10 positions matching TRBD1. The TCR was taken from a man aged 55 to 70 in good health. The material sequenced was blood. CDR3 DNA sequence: TGTGCCAGCAGTCCGGGACAGGGGAGGTCCTACGAGCAGTACTTC. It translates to CASSPGQGRSYEQYF.